This TCR beta chain was found in a study of blood T cell repertoires in COVID-19. Study details: PBMCs, B-cell-depleted T cells, or T cells provided the cDNA or gDNA that made up the material.

Per the original methods: Amplified reference gene primers provided the basis for estimating nucleated cell counts. Clones were sequenced by immunoSEQ multiplex PCR, and TCRdb holds only the in-frame ones, with some missing. The V and J calls and the clone size are those of that table, but D and trimming were determined from the DNA. The table includes about 170,000 clones, about 85% detected once. This clone showed up just once. The Seattle patients joined while their infection was active and were tracked longitudinally afterward. This CDR3 region has 12 residues. Deletions cut 1 base from V and 10 bases from J, with 8 bases between. Per the germline V gene, CDR1 is SGHAT and CDR2 is FQDESV (reference sequence).

This sequence originates from a man older than 75 with COVID-19, enrolled during active disease. The V call is TRBV11-1, the J call TRBJ2-1; TRBD1 might be the D (5 bases). The sample comprised peripheral blood. The CDR3, as DNA: TGTGCCAGCAGCTTAGAACAGGCCGAGCAGTTCTTC. It encodes CASSLEQAEQFF.